This paragraph covers one T cell receptor (beta chain) sequence. Here immunoSEQ multiplex PCR was the method, and the copy in TCRdb shows in-frame clones only, minus some. The top ten hold 8% to 9% of the sample, which has about 310,000 clones, roughly 87% seen once. Germline trimming cut 5 bases from V and 3 bases from J; bases unmatched to any gene: 11. The CDR3 runs 16 residues. Germline lookup yields CDR1 MDHEN and CDR2 SYDVKM. Those enrolled, adults aged about 18 to 89 years, came from about two dozen US areas. Two negative PCRs, clearance, or symptom resolution characterized the recovered Cohort 3 donors. The source of the sample is a study of blood T cell repertoires in COVID-19. Study at large: Donors in the United States, Italy and Spain gave samples during acute or convalescent COVID-19.

The chain has TRBV28 and TRBJ1-1, with TRBD1 identical over 8 bases. The source material was PBMCs or T cells enriched from blood (not recorded which). This clonotype was sampled from a woman under 30 who had recovered from COVID-19. The CDR3 DNA is TGTGCCAGCAGTCCTTACTCGACAGGGGTGGACACTGAAGCTTTCTTT. Its translation is CASSPYSTGVDTEAFF.